This note documents a single TCR beta chain sequence. Relative to its sample, this clone is medium-sized (0.01 to 0.1%). Its target antigen remains unknown. One base away there is no much larger clone; base qualities are not given. Other DNA sequences from this sample encode an identical CDR3 as well. Each collaborating institution followed its own protocols to collect whole blood in K2EDTA tubes. For TCRbeta analysis, collaborator samples were shipped as frozen whole blood, as isolated PBMCs, or as DNA extracted from either sample type. TCRbeta CDR3 regions were amplified from genomic DNA using the immunoSEQ Assay, a bias-controlled multiplex PCR. Per the original workflow: The number of nucleated cells in each sample was estimated by amplification of reference gene primers within the assay. Sequence reads were collapsed and filtered to measure the absolute abundance of every unique TCRbeta CDR3 rearrangement. For each sample, productive Simpson clonality was calculated as the square root of Simpson's diversity index across productive rearrangements. TCRdb took this table from immuneACCESS and kept in-frame rearrangements with V and J called. Such tables lack part of the clones; where checked against another copy, unresolved V genes explain under half of the gap, and the rest is unexplained. The D gene and trimming were derived from the DNA, and the V and J assignments and clone size from that table. Here the sample has 150,000 to 200,000 clones; around 82% occur a single time. More than 9.5% of the sample is taken by the ten largest.

This entry comes from a study of blood T cell repertoires in COVID-19 (dated by TCRdb to the early 2020s). In the study overall: Samples covering the acute and convalescent phases of COVID-19 were provided by collaborators in the United States, Italy and Spain. The material from the prospective study consisted of cDNA or gDNA derived from T cells, B-cell-depleted T cells, or PBMCs. The dataset comprised deeply sampled blood TCRbeta repertoires from subjects exposed to, actively infected with, or recovered from COVID-19. The repertoires were released in a freely available public database intended as a resource for research on the immune response to SARS-CoV-2. Samples were obtained from the ongoing ImmuneRACE study (first 160 participants) and from 950 to 1,500 subjects provided by 6 global collaborators. Sample metadata almost always included a de-identified subject ID, COVID-19 status, age in years and sex. Where available, HLA class I and class II types were taken from metadata supplied by the sample provider and were not determined by assay-based typing. Beyond this particular receptor, the publication reports: Clinical and demographic metadata were provided uncurated, with the amount varying by source and participant.

Trimming takes 2 bases from V and 3 bases from J, and the germline ends sit 2 bases apart. CDR1 and CDR2 were assigned from the germline V gene (reference sequence) as LNHDA and SQIVND. The cysteine opens and the phenylalanine closes a CDR3 of 12 amino acids. Only the CDR3 portion is preserved as DNA: 36 bases, with reading frame beginning at the first base. The chain joins TRBV19 to TRBJ1-5, with the D segment identity uncertain. Sequencing was performed on peripheral blood. This receptor was obtained from a man in his 60s with active or convalescent COVID-19. The encoded CDR3 is CASSIYNQPQHF. DNA sequence: TGTGCCAGTAGTATATACAATCAGCCCCAGCATTTT.